This note documents a single TCR beta chain sequence. This entry belongs to a study of blood T cell repertoires in COVID-19. Across the study: Spain, Italy and the United States supplied samples that represented acute and convalescent COVID-19. In each case, the material was cDNA or gDNA derived from T cells, B-cell-depleted T cells, or PBMCs.

CDR3 length equals 13 residues. V was trimmed by 6 bases and J by 5 bases, leaving 13 bases between them. CDR1 is MNHEY, CDR2 SVGAGI, per germline. Per the original data handling: Scientists estimated how many nucleated cells there were by amplifying reference gene primers. Method: immunoSEQ multiplex PCR; TCRdb's copy keeps in-frame clones and lacks some. The DNA gave D and trimming, while V, J and clone size come from that table. Of about 280,000 clones listed, around 86% are singletons. Input material: peripheral blood. V usage is TRBV6-5 and J usage is TRBJ1-1, with D unclear. This receptor was taken from a woman aged 30 to 39 with active or convalescent COVID-19. The CDR3 region is CASSSNIGTEAFF. The CDR3 DNA sequence: TGTGCCAGCAGCTCCAACATCGGGACTGAAGCTTTCTTT.